This T cell receptor beta chain was retrieved from a study of blood T cell repertoires in COVID-19. On the study more broadly: The study drew acute and convalescent COVID-19 samples from the United States, Italy and Spain. T cells, B-cell-depleted T cells, or PBMCs provided the cDNA or gDNA that served as material.

As originally analysed: Scientists estimated how many nucleated cells there were by amplifying reference gene primers. Libraries were prepared by immunoSEQ multiplex PCR; TCRdb keeps only in-frame clonotypes and omits some of them. V and J calls and clone size are those listed in that table; D and trimming were worked out from the DNA. Of approximately 190,000 clones listed, approximately 90% were seen once; the top ten hold around 6%. The length of the CDR3 is 15 residues. CDR1 is MNHEY, CDR2 SMNVEV, per germline (reference sequence). With 0 bases clipped from V and 7 bases from J, the junction kept 6 bases outside the gene matches.

The rearrangement links TRBV27 to TRBJ1-5; 7 bases match TRBD1. The receptor was isolated from a man in his forties with active or convalescent COVID-19. The sample was peripheral blood. The CDR3: CASSLSDRVRQPQHF. For the CDR3, the DNA is TGTGCCAGCAGTTTATCTGACAGGGTGAGACAGCCCCAGCATTTT.